By proportion, the clone carrying this T cell receptor beta chain is large. Its antigen is undetermined. Trimming cost V 5 bases and J 4 bases, with 15 bases left between them. This CDR3 spans 14 amino acids. Germline V CDR1 and CDR2: KGHSH, LQKENI. The data originate from a study of T cells in localized non-small cell lung cancer. Study-wide points: Median roughly 57 top-100 tumor clones were shared with paired adjacent lung. In uninvolved adjacent lung, T cell clonality reached its highest value, exceeding tumor.

Assay: immunoSEQ multiplex PCR; the TCRdb copy retains only in-frame clones and omits some. The sample lists approximately 2,000 clones, 21% occurring once. This receptor was obtained from a woman aged 35 to 70 with stage I lung adenocarcinoma. This chain joins TRBV18 and TRBJ2-7, with D perhaps matching TRBD1 (6 bases). This sample comprised normal lung tissue next to the tumor, obtained before any cancer treatment. The CDR3 loop is CASSSGAQTYEQYF. CDR3 sequence (DNA): TGTGCCAGCTCATCAGGGGCGCAGACATACGAGCAGTACTTC.